The 19 T cell receptor beta chains below were found in one sample sequenced in a study of cytomegalovirus exposure and HLA in healthy donors. PCR involved 60 Vbeta and 13 Jbeta primers. The table came from immunoSEQ multiplex PCR; TCRdb's copy has only in-frame clones and leaves some out. Recorded here are 70,000 to 80,000 clones; the top ten clones represent approximately 2.7%. What was sequenced was PBMCs. All receptors come from a man aged 40-49 years in good health and CMV-seronegative.

The genes are TRBV19 and TRBJ1-1; 7 bases line up with TRBD1. This CDR3 contains 14 residues. Germline V lookup: CDR1 LNHDA, CDR2 SQIVND (reference sequence). V dropped 6 bases and J dropped 0; count of bases not matched to a gene: 4. In DNA form, the CDR3 reads TGTGCCAGTAGCAAAACAGGGGTGAACACTGAAGCTTTCTTT. The encoded protein is CASSKTGVNTEAFF.

J is TRBJ2-7 and V is TRBV18; D not certain. The CDR3 has 14 residues. V dropped 6 bases and J dropped 2 bases, with 14 bases sitting between them. Per germline, CDR1 KGHSH and CDR2 LQKENI. The CDR3 spells CASSPVPVPYEQYF. CDR3 DNA: TGTGCCAGCTCCCCTGTGCCAGTTCCCTACGAGCAGTACTTC.

The CDR3 loop reads CASSSPAGAGELFF. The CDR3 coding sequence is TGTGCCAGCAGTTCACCGGCGGGAGCCGGGGAGCTGTTTTTT. J is TRBJ2-2 and V is TRBV28, with TRBD2 identical over 7 bases. The CDR3 spans 14 residues. V lost 4 bases to trimming and J lost 6 bases; unmatched junction nucleotides: 5. The germline V gene encodes CDR1 MDHEN and CDR2 SYDVKM.

The chain has TRBV30 and TRBJ1-4; tentative D call: TRBD1 (6 bases). Trimming pared 2 bases from V and 2 bases from J, leaving 18 bases between. The CDR3 runs 17 residues. Germline V gene sequence: CDR1 GTSNPN, CDR2 SVGIG (reference sequence). The DNA for the CDR3 is TGTGCCTGGAGTACCGACCCAACCAGGGGTACTAATGAAAAACTGTTTTTT. Translated: CAWSTDPTRGTNEKLFF. The variable domain in full, completed from reference TRBV30 and TRBJ1-4, reads SQTIHQWPATLVQPVGSPLSLECTVEGTSNPNLYWYRQAAGRGLQLLFYSVGIGQISSEVPQNLSASRPQDRQFILSSKKLLLSDSGFYLCAWSTDPTRGTNEKLFFGSGTQLSVL.

The rearrangement joins TRBV7-8 to TRBJ1-1; D perhaps matches TRBD1 (6 bases). CDR3 size: 15 residues. Germline V CDR1 and CDR2: SGHVS, FQNEAQ. Deletions cut 4 bases from V and 4 bases from J, with 16 bases between. CDR3 bases: TGTGCCAGCAGCTCTGGGTCAGGGGTAACCACTGAAGCTTTCTTT. Amino acid sequence: CASSSGSGVTTEAFF. Together with reference TRBV7-8 and TRBJ1-1, the CDR3 gives the full variable domain: GAGVSQSPRYKVAKRGQDVALRCDPISGHVSLFWYQQALGQGPEFLTYFQNEAQLDKSGLPSDRFFAERPEGSVSTLKIQRTQQEDSAVYLCASSSGSGVTTEAFFGQGTRLTVV.

The chain combines TRBV19 with TRBJ1-2; TRBD1 might be the D (6 bases). Germline CDR1 LNHDA, CDR2 SQIVND (reference sequence). The CDR3 length is 15 residues. Trimming left V 6 bases short and J 2 bases short, with 16 bases between. CDR3 coding DNA: TGTGCCAGTAGCCGGGAGGACAGTGCAAACTATGGCTACACCTTC. Translated: CASSREDSANYGYTF.

This chain links TRBV5-1 with TRBJ2-7; no definite D call. Germline CDR1 SGHRS, CDR2 YFSETQ. Trimming removed 4 bases from V and 3 bases from J, with 8 bases in between. This CDR3 has 12 amino acids. The CDR3 bases are TGCGCCAGCAGCGGTTCAGGCTACGAGCAGTACTTC. Translation gives CASSGSGYEQYF.

The chain recombines TRBV5-1 with TRBJ2-1; TRBD2 aligns across 8 bases. The CDR3 runs to 15 residues. V lost 5 bases, J lost 4 bases, and 8 bases stayed unmatched. Looked up from germline, CDR1 is SGHRS and CDR2 is YFSETQ. This chain's CDR3 is CASRAGTSEYNEQFF. Here the CDR3 DNA reads TGCGCCAGCAGGGCCGGGACTAGTGAATACAATGAGCAGTTCTTC.

The genes are TRBV5-1 and TRBJ1-2, with D uncertain. The CDR3 is 13 residues long. CDR1 is SGHRS, CDR2 YFSETQ, per germline. The ends were cut back, 3 bases at V and 5 bases at J, with 11 bases in the middle. The CDR3 region has the DNA TGCGCCAGCAGCTCCCCCGGGAATTATGGCTACACCTTC. It is translated as CASSSPGNYGYTF.

The rearrangement links TRBV4-1 to TRBJ1-2, with D perhaps matching TRBD1 (6 bases). Trimming took off 9 bases at V and 4 bases at J, with 18 bases between the two ends. CDR1 MGHRA and CDR2 YSYEKL come from the germline V gene. The CDR3 has 14 amino acids. DNA of the CDR3: TGCGCCAGTAAGTACAGGGCCTCGGGCTATGGCTACACCTTC. It specifies CASKYRASGYGYTF.

CDR3 DNA sequence: TGTGCCAGCAGTTCGGACAGAGGTCGCGAGCAGTACTTC. Protein: CASSSDRGREQYF. This chain connects TRBV27 to TRBJ2-7, with D perhaps matching TRBD1 (6 bases). V gave up 4 bases and J gave up 6 bases, with 13 bases separating them. The CDR3 consists of 13 residues. Germline-derived CDR1 and CDR2 are MNHEY and SMNVEV (reference sequence).

This chain connects TRBV29-1 to TRBJ2-5; a possible D gene is TRBD1 (6 bases). The DNA end is more similar to TRBJ2-7, so the J call may be wrong. The V gene's germline CDR1 is SQVTM and CDR2 ANQGSEA. The CDR3 spans 13 residues. CDR3 in amino acids: CSVEGHRMGEQYF. In DNA, the CDR3 is TGCAGCGTTGAGGGACATCGGATGGGCGAGCAGTACTTC.

The gene calls are TRBV6-5 and TRBJ1-1; 7 positions match TRBD1. Per the germline V gene, CDR1 is MNHEY and CDR2 is SVGAGI. The trim removed 7 bases at V and 7 bases at J, leaving 9 bases unmatched. CDR3 length: 13 residues. CDR3 sequence: CASTPRTGLEAFF. The CDR3 nucleotides read TGTGCCAGCACCCCTCGGACAGGCCTTGAAGCTTTCTTT.

This sequence joins TRBV29-1 and TRBJ2-1; D is possibly TRBD2 (6 bases). Per the germline V gene, CDR1 is SQVTM and CDR2 is ANQGSEA. V lost 5 bases and J 5 bases, leaving 10 bases between the germline ends. There are 12 residues in the CDR3. The CDR3: CSVRREDNEQFF. CDR3 nucleotides: TGCAGCGTTAGAAGGGAGGACAATGAGCAGTTCTTC.

The V call is TRBV4-2, the J call TRBJ2-1; D unclear. Trimming removed 0 bases at V and 0 bases at J, with 9 bases between. The CDR3 runs 16 residues. Germline assignment: CDR1 LGHNA and CDR2 YNFKEQ. CDR3 bases: TGTGCCAGCAGCCAAGAGATAGCCACCTCCTACAATGAGCAGTTCTTC. This sequence encodes CASSQEIATSYNEQFF.

This chain links TRBV7-9 with TRBJ1-2, with 10 bases matching TRBD1. This CDR3 has 14 residues. With 5 bases clipped from V and 6 bases from J, the junction kept 6 bases outside the gene matches. CDR1 SEHNR and CDR2 FQNEAQ come from the germline V gene (reference sequence). The CDR3: CASSRFGTGDGYTF. DNA for the CDR3: TGTGCCAGCAGCCGTTTTGGGACAGGGGATGGCTACACCTTC.

The chain combines TRBV7-3 with TRBJ1-1, with TRBD1 identical over 7 bases. This CDR3 is 14 amino acids long. Germline CDR1 and CDR2: SGHTA and FQGTGA. The V segment lost 5 bases and the J segment 1 base; nucleotides outside the gene matches: 4. The CDR3, as DNA: TGTGCCAGCAGCCCGAACAGGGGGAACACTGAAGCTTTCTTT. Protein: CASSPNRGNTEAFF.

The V gene is TRBV9, the J gene TRBJ2-7, with 8 bases lining up with TRBD1. This CDR3 comprises 14 residues. V shed 0 bases, J shed 2 bases, and the junction held 1 base outside the gene matches. The germline CDR1 and CDR2 sequences are SGDLS and YYNGEE. CDR3 coding DNA: TGTGCCAGCAGCGTAGGACAGGGGACCTACGAGCAGTACTTC. Translated: CASSVGQGTYEQYF.

This sequence joins TRBV29-1 and TRBJ2-3; 7 nucleotides agree with TRBD2. Germline values: CDR1 SQVTM, CDR2 ANQGSEA. The CDR3 sequence is 15 residues long. J lost 0 bases, V lost 5 bases, and 8 bases had no gene match. The CDR3 loop is CSVSLAGASTDTQYF. CDR3 DNA: TGCAGCGTTAGTTTAGCGGGTGCTAGCACAGATACGCAGTATTTT.